This TCR beta chain was retrieved from a study of tumor and adjacent non-tumor tissue in lung cancer. On the study more broadly: Patients comprised roughly 12 adenocarcinoma, a couple of squamous cell carcinoma and 1 small cell lung cancer. Stage I to III disease affected about nine men and 5 women aged about 31 to 80.

Looked up from germline, CDR1 is MDHEN and CDR2 is SYDVKM. CDR3 length equals 14 residues. Study observations and caveats: Top 100 clones took a larger repertoire share in normal lung.

On this clonotype itself: What it binds is not known. The germline gene is not matched at one end of the junction; a read error may be the cause.

TCRbeta libraries were built with three rounds of nested PCR, modified from ARM-PCR. From the multiplex PCR reads, TCRdb called clonotypes with MiXCR, one entry per CDR3 protein. The data hold about 110,000 distinct CDR3 sequences, with 75% to 90% observed a single time. No cell sorting was done before RNA was extracted from the tissue. Donors were chemotherapy-naive, newly diagnosed lung cancer surgical patients in China, August–November 2014. Sequenced material: lung tumor tissue. J is TRBJ2-7 and V is TRBV28; D remains ambiguous. The sequence came from a man in his sixties or seventies with non-small cell lung cancer. CDR3 nucleotide sequence: TGTGCCTGCAGCCCCCGGACCGCCCCCTACGAGCAGTACTTC. Its protein is CACSPRTAPYEQYF. The full variable domain, with the rest looked up from reference TRBV28 and TRBJ2-7, is DVKVTQSSRYLVKRTGEKVFLECVQDMDHENMFWYRQDPGLGLRLIYFSYDVKMKEKGDIPEGYSVSREKKERFSLILESASTNQTSMYLCACSPRTAPYEQYFGPGTRLTVT.